This T cell receptor beta chain stems from a study of shared clonotypes between healthy human individuals. Findings of the study overall: As a rule, naive subsets had a larger estimated richness than memory subsets.

At a deep level, the assay was run. Sequencing was performed with immunoSEQ multiplex PCR; in TCRdb, only in-frame clones are kept and a portion is missing. The table shows fewer than 3 million clones, with just under 95% occurring only once. Concerning this clone: No antigen is known for it.

This TCR derives from a man aged 18 to 30 in good health. Some clones in this sample may be carry-over from other donors' samples. The sequencing input was naive CD4+ T cells from PBMCs. Indicated subset: CD45RA+ positively selected.

In DNA, the CDR3 is TGCGCCAGCAGCCAAGGGACAGGGGGAGGAAATAGCAATCAGCCCCAGCATTTT. Its translation is CASSQGTGGGNSNQPQHF. The chain is built from TRBV4-1 and TRBJ1-5; 10 bases agree with TRBD1. Looked up from germline, CDR1 is MGHRA and CDR2 is YSYEKL. The CDR3 is 18 amino acids. J lost 0 bases, V lost 1 base, and 6 bases had no gene match.